This TCR beta chain stems from a study of T cell responses to AZD1222 COVID-19 vaccine (dated by TCRdb to 2020 to 2023). Broadly, across the study: AZD1222 recipients whose second dose came at about 4 weeks and those whose second dose came at about 12 weeks were combined into one group, since spike-specific TCR depth and breadth did not differ between the two schedules. Trial participants were enrolled by age into subgroups of 18-55, 56-69 and 70-plus years, and roughly 150, 30 and 60 TCR-sequenced participants, respectively, were included in these subgroups. A total of 230 to 250 trial participants underwent TCR sequencing, of whom about 210 received two doses of AZD1222 and about 26 received two doses of the MenACWY control vaccine. What the work shows at the level of the full study, not this receptor alone: Vaccine-associated CD4 TCRs spanned the whole spike protein, with dominant responses in regions 160-218 and 743-854. Reportedly, almost half of the unique spike-specific TCRs recognized epitopes lying outside the regions that are mutated in the B.1.351 and B.1.1.7 variants. Conclusions about previously exposed vaccinees were limited because only six AZD1222 recipients were SARS-CoV-2 seropositive at baseline. Spike-specific TCR breadth and depth rose significantly after two AZD1222 doses compared with day 0 and with MenACWY recipients. Most participants were white British and females outnumbered males, and the authors suggested that clonal diversity may have been underestimated. Because no samples from the day 14 peak response were available, repertoires could be characterized only after the peak T cell response. The 56-69-year group was small, and its depth increase did not reach significance, likely because of low power.

V is cut back by 7 bases and J by 4 bases, with 9 bases in the junction unmatched. Its CDR3 holds 15 amino acids, cysteine through phenylalanine. The CDR3 DNA has 45 bases and is translated from base 1. In the germline V gene, CDR1 corresponds to SGDLS and CDR2 to YYNGEE. The sample's time point label, in plain terms: baseline before first vaccination. The vaccinee samples were drawn from two UK trials, COV001 and COV002, one of which was a single-blind randomized controlled phase 2/3 trial testing AZD1222 (ChAdOx1 nCoV-19) in healthy adults. For TCRbeta chain sequencing, PBMC samples from trial participants were taken at day 0 and at day 28 after the second dose. The CDR3 regions of human TCRbeta chains were analyzed by immunosequencing. Per the authors' processing: TCRs in the repertoires were matched against a reference library of SARS-CoV-2-specific TCRs that had been generated with the MIRA antigen-specificity platform. Breadth was defined as the fraction of unique TCRs that were SARS-CoV-2-associated. Depth was defined as the fraction of total T cells that were SARS-CoV-2-associated. Using the MIRA data, each spike-specific TCR was mapped to the spike region that the TCR reacts to and placed in a CD4 or CD8 class. Log10-transformed breadth and depth values were compared by one-way ANOVA with Sidak's multiple comparisons tests. The immuneACCESS repertoire file appears here via TCRdb, limited to in-frame rearrangements. These files lack a portion of the clones; in checked studies, under half of the deficit traces to unresolved V genes, and the cause of the others is not known. From that table come the V and J calls and clone size; the DNA was used to work out D and trimming. This sample holds about 110,000 clones; roughly 84% were observed only once. The ten top clones hold around 6% of the sample.

Remarks on this clone: This clone's antigen is unknown. Base qualities are not recorded, but no much larger clone differs from it by a single base.

The rearrangement combines TRBV9 with TRBJ2-2; 8 bases in between match TRBD1. This specimen consisted of peripheral blood, obtained on day 0 of AZD1222 vaccination. The receptor comes from an adult in good health. The nucleotide sequence is TGTGCCAGCGGGTCCGGGACAGGCTTCACCGGGGAGCTGTTTTTT. It encodes CASGSGTGFTGELFF.